In this sample, the clone carrying this T cell receptor beta chain turned up a few times. Its antigen is currently unknown. The CDR3 has 15 amino acids. Germline V CDR1 and CDR2: KGHSH, LQKENI. V trimming: 3 bases; J trimming: 6 bases; junction bases outside the gene matches: 6. This sample is part of a study of T cells after yellow fever vaccination. Overall study findings and caveats: At 95% to 96% for CD4 and almost 90% for CD8, most primary-vaccination clones showed up again after the booster.

TCRdb re-called the 5' RACE reads through MiXCR, storing one row per CDR3 protein. The sample lists hundreds of thousands of distinct CDR3 sequences; approximately 4% were seen once. Sequencing was performed on PBMCs, taken 5 days after the yellow fever booster vaccination. The chain links TRBV18 to TRBJ1-2; 11 bases map to TRBD1. This TCR came from a young man who received the YFV17D yellow fever vaccine. The CDR3 DNA follows: TGTGCCAGCTCACCTGGGACAGGGGGAATGGATGGCTACACCTTC. Amino acid sequence: CASSPGTGGMDGYTF. The whole variable domain, remainder taken from reference TRBV18 and TRBJ1-2, is NAGVMQNPRHLVRRRGQEARLRCSPMKGHSHVYWYRQLPEEGLKFMVYLQKENIIDESGMPKERFSAEFPKEGPSILRIQQVVRGDSAAYFCASSPGTGGMDGYTFGSGTRLTVV.